This TCR beta chain was profiled in a study of Ad26.COV2.S vaccination and SARS-CoV-2 variants (dated by TCRdb to the early 2020s). In terms of the full investigation: Donors in the vaccine arm were drawn from COV1001, a phase I-IIa trial of Ad26.COV2.S in healthy adults that was multicentre, randomized, double-blind and placebo-controlled. A total of roughly 30 samples were included in the TCR-sequenced set, comprising roughly 19 Ad26.COV2.S vaccine recipients, 5 placebo recipients and 8 SARS-CoV-2 convalescent individuals. Ad26.COV2.S was administered intramuscularly at 5 x 10^10 or 1 x 10^11 viral particles, either as a single shot or as two shots given 56 days apart. The specificity and breadth of SARS-CoV-2-reactive T cell receptors after Ad26.COV2.S vaccination were assessed by TCRbeta repertoire sequencing. Blinding of investigators to trial group allocation was maintained during experiments and outcome assessment. Trial participants were randomized into five groups of five, in which low-dose or high-dose Ad26.COV2.S was given once or twice, or placebo was given on both occasions.

The immunoSEQ Assay was the method used to sequence TCRbeta CDR3 regions. After extraction, genomic DNA underwent amplification by bias-controlled multiplex PCR, followed by high-throughput sequencing. The authors' analysis ran thus. To quantify the absolute abundance of every unique TCRbeta CDR3 region, sequences were collapsed and filtered. T cell fraction was estimated by normalizing TCRbeta template counts to usable DNA, with usable DNA measured through amplification of reference genes found in all nucleated cells. Repertoire TCRs were annotated as SARS-CoV-2-specific by exact matching of V gene, CDR3 amino acid sequence and J gene to a known reactive TCR set. The reference SARS-CoV-2 TCR set was derived from MIRA and filtered for enrichment in COVID-19-positive ImmuneCODE repertoires, a step that removed public or cross-reactive TCRs. Based on the MIRA antigens, annotated TCRs were further analysed at the level of specific ORF or position within ORF. Breadth was defined as annotated unique rearrangements over total unique productive rearrangements; depth was the summed frequency of those rearrangements. Group comparisons of TCR breadth used two-sided Wilcoxon rank-sum tests. TCRdb provides this immuneACCESS table in a form limited to in-frame rearrangements. Some clones are lacking; in checked studies, under half of them reflect an unresolved V gene, and why the rest are absent is not known. V, J and clone size are those of that table, while D and trimming were read from the DNA. The table for this sample lists roughly 250,000 clones; 87% of them were counted only once. The top ten constitute 2.9% of the sample.

On this clone: What this receptor recognizes is not known. Base-call qualities are not available, and no considerably larger clone is one nucleotide away.

The treatment or condition label on this specimen signifies: some 20 received Ad26.COV2.S at low or high dose, single or two shots; several received placebo; per-sample allocation not given. Repertoires of vaccine and placebo recipients were sequenced from samples taken on day 63 after the first injection. Cohort 1b enrolled 25 or so adults aged 18-55 years at a single site in Boston, USA, between 29 July and 7 August 2020. Ad26.COV2.S was a replication-incompetent adenovirus type 26 vector expressing a prefusion-stabilized SARS-CoV-2 spike protein from the original Wuhan strain. The CDR3 runs 15 amino acids, cysteine and phenylalanine included. The kept DNA is CDR3 alone, 45 bases in frame from the first base. V loses 4 bases of germline sequence and J loses 2 bases, and the interval between the two ends is 14 bases. According to the germline V gene, CDR1 reads SGHRS and CDR2 reads YFSETQ. Study-level results and caveats: The authors noted that the TCR breadth and depth analyses may have underestimated total T cell responses. The study was not powered for comparison of responses between vaccine doses or regimens. Ad26.COV2.S recipients had higher spike-specific TCR breadth than placebo recipients (P = 0.0014). Vaccine and placebo recipients had similar non-spike TCR breadth, a finding consistent with the vaccine containing only spike. Substantial breadth of spike-specific CD8+ and CD4+ T cell responses was reported after vaccination.

The chain joins TRBV5-1 to TRBJ2-3; the D gene cannot be resolved reliably. Sample: peripheral blood, taken in a trial of Ad26.COV2.S vaccine versus placebo. The TCR was taken from a person between 18 and 65 years old who received the Ad26.COV2.S COVID-19 vaccine or a placebo. The CDR3 here reads CASSGGPLLTDTQYF. The bases are TGCGCCAGCAGCGGCGGACCCCTCCTCACAGATACGCAGTATTTT.